This TCR beta chain was profiled in a study of blood T cell repertoires in COVID-19. Turning to the study itself: COVID-19 samples from acute and convalescent phases originated in the United States, Italy and Spain. Sources were T cells, B-cell-depleted T cells, or PBMCs; the material itself was cDNA or gDNA.

Profiling relied on immunoSEQ multiplex PCR, and the TCRdb table lists in-frame clones only, not all of them. The sample lists 100,000 to 150,000 clones, 75% to 85% occurring once. This CDR3 contains 12 residues. Germline values: CDR1 SGHTA, CDR2 FQGNSA. Between the trimmed V and J ends, which lost 7 bases and 2 bases, there was a span of 8 bases. The material sequenced was peripheral blood. The receptor was derived from a man between 40 and 49 years old with active or convalescent COVID-19. The gene calls are TRBV7-2 and TRBJ2-5; maybe TRBD1 (5 bases). The CDR3 DNA follows: TGTGCCAGCACCAGACAGCAAGAGACCCAGTACTTC. Its translation: CASTRQQETQYF.